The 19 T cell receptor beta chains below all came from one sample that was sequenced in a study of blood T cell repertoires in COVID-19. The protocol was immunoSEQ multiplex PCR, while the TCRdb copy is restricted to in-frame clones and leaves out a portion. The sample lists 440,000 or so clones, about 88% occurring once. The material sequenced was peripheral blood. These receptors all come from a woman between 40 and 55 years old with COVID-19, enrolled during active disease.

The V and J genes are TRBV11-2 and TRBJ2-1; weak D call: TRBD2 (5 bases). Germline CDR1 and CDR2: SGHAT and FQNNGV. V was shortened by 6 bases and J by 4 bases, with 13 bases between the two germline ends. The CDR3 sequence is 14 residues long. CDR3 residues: CASRIGAAYNEQFF. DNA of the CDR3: TGTGCCAGCAGGATCGGAGCGGCATACAATGAGCAGTTCTTC.

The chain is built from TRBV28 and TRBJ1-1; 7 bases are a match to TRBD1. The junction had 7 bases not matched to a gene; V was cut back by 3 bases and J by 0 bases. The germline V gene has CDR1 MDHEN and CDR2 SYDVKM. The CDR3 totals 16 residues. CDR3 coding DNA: TGTGCCAGCAGTTTTGGGGACAGAGTTATGAACACTGAAGCTTTCTTT. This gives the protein CASSFGDRVMNTEAFF.

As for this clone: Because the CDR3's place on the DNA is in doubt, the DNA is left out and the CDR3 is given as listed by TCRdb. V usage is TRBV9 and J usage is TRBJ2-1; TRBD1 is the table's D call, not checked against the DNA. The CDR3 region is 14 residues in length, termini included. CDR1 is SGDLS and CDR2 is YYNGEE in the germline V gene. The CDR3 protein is CASSVAQGAGEKFF.

CDR3 nucleotide sequence: TGTGCCATTAGGGACAGGGGGCTCTACGAGCAGTACTTC. Translation gives CAIRDRGLYEQYF. The rearrangement joins TRBV10-3 to TRBJ2-7; 12 bases line up with TRBD1. This CDR3 comprises 13 residues. J was trimmed by 3 bases and V by 9 bases; bases with no gene match: 3. CDR1 and CDR2 (germline): ENHRY, SYGVKD.

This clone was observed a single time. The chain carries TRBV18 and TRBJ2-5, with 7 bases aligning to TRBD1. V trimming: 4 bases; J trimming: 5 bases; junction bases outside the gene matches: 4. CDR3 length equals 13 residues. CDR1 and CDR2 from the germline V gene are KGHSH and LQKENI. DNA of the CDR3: TGTGCCAGCTCACGACAGGGCGAGGAGACCCAGTACTTC. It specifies CASSRQGEETQYF. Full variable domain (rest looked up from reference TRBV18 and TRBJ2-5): NAGVMQNPRHLVRRRGQEARLRCSPMKGHSHVYWYRQLPEEGLKFMVYLQKENIIDESGMPKERFSAEFPKEGPSILRIQQVVRGDSAAYFCASSRQGEETQYFGPGTRLLVL.

The CDR3 DNA reads TGTGCCAGCAGTTATGGCGGGGCGGGCTATGGCTACACCTTC. Protein: CASSYGGAGYGYTF. The chain is built from TRBV27 and TRBJ1-2, with TRBD1 as a possible D gene (5 bases). V was clipped by 4 bases and J by 4 bases, with 13 bases between them. The CDR3 length is 14 residues. The germline gives CDR1 MNHEY, CDR2 SMNVEV (reference sequence).

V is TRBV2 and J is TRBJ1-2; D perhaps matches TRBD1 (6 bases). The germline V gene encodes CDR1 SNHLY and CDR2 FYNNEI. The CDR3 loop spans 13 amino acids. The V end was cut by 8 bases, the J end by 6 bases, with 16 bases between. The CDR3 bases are TGTGCCAGCGGGGGCGGGGGCCTTGATGGCTACACCTTC. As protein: CASGGGGLDGYTF.

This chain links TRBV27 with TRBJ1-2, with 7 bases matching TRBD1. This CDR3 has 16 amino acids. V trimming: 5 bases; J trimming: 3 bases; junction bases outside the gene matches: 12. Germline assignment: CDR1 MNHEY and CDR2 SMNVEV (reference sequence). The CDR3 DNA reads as TGTGCCAGCAGTCGAACGAAGGGGGCGCGTCACTATGGCTACACCTTC. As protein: CASSRTKGARHYGYTF.

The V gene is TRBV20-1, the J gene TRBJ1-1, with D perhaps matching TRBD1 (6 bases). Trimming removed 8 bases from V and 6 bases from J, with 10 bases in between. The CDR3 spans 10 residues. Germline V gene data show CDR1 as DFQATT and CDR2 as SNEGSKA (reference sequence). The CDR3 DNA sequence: TGCAGTACAGGGAGCTCTGAAGCTTTCTTT. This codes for CSTGSSEAFF.

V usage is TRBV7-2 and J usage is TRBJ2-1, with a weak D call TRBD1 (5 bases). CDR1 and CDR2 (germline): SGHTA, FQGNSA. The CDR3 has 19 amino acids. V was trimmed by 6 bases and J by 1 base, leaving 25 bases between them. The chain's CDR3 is CASSRPGKGLWLSYNEQFF. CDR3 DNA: TGTGCCAGCAGTCGCCCAGGAAAGGGGCTCTGGCTTTCCTACAATGAGCAGTTCTTC.

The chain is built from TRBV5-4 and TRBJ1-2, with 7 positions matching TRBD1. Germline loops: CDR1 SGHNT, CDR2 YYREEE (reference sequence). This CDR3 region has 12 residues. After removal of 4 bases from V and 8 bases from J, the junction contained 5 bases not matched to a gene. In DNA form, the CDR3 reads TGTGCCAGCAGCCCGGACAGGATGGGCTACACCTTC. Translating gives CASSPDRMGYTF.

The CDR3 protein is CASGRTGASTEAFF. CDR3 nucleotide sequence: TGTGCCAGCGGGAGGACAGGGGCGTCCACTGAAGCTTTCTTT. This chain joins TRBV18 and TRBJ1-1; 9 bases are shared with TRBD1. The V segment lost 8 bases and the J segment 4 bases; nucleotides outside the gene matches: 8. Germline CDR1 and CDR2: KGHSH and LQKENI. There are 14 residues in the CDR3. Combining the CDR3 with reference TRBV18 and TRBJ1-1 gives the whole variable domain NAGVMQNPRHLVRRRGQEARLRCSPMKGHSHVYWYRQLPEEGLKFMVYLQKENIIDESGMPKERFSAEFPKEGPSILRIQQVVRGDSAAYFCASGRTGASTEAFFGQGTRLTVV.

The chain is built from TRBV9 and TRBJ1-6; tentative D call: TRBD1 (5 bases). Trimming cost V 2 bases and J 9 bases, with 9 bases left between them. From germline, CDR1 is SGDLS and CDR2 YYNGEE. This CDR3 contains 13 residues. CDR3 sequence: CASSVGDSSPLHF. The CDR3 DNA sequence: TGTGCCAGCAGCGTCGGTGACAGTTCACCCCTCCACTTT.

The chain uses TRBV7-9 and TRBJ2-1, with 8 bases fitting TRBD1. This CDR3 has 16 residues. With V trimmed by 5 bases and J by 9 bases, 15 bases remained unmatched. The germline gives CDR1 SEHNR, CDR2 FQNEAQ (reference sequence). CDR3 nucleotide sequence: TGTGCCAGCAGCCGTCCCGGGACAGGTGGGGCCGGTGAGCAGTTCTTC. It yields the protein CASSRPGTGGAGEQFF.

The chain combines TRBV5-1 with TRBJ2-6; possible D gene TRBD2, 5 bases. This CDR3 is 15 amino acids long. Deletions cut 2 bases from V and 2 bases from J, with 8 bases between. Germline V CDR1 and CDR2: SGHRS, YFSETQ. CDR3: CASSFYGAGANVLTF. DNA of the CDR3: TGCGCCAGCAGCTTCTACGGGGCTGGGGCCAACGTCCTGACTTTC.

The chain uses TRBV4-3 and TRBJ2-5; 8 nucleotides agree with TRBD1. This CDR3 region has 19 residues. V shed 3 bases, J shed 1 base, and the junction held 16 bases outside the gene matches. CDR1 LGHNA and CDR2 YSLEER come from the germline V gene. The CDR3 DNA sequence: TGCGCCAGCAGCCAGCCTACGACAGGGGACCAAGCCTTCCAAGAGACCCAGTACTTC. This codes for CASSQPTTGDQAFQETQYF.

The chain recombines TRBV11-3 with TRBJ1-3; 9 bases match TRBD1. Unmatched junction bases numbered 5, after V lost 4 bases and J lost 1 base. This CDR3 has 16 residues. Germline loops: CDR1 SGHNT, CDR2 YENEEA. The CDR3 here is CASSSGTGLSGNTIYF. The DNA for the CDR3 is TGTGCCAGCAGCTCCGGGACAGGGCTGTCTGGAAACACCATATATTTT. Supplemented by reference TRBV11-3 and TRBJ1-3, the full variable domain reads EAGVVQSPRYKIIEKKQPVAFWCNPISGHNTLYWYLQNLGQGPELLIRYENEEAVDDSQLPKDRFSAERLKGVDSTLKIQPAELGDSAVYLCASSSGTGLSGNTIYFGEGSWLTVV.

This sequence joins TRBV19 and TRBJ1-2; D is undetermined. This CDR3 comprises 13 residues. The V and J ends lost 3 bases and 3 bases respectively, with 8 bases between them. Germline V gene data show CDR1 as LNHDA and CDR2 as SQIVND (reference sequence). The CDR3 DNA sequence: TGTGCCAGTAGTATCTACGGTGACTATGGCTACACCTTC. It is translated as CASSIYGDYGYTF.

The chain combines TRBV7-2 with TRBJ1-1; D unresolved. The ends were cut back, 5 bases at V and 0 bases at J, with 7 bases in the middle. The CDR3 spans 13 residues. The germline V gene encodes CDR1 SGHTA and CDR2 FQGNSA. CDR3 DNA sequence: TGTGCCAGCAGCCCCCACATGAACACTGAAGCTTTCTTT. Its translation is CASSPHMNTEAFF. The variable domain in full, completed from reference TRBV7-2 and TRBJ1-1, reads GAGVSQSPSNKVTEKGKDVELRCDPISGHTALYWYRQSLGQGLEFLIYFQGNSAPDKSGLPSDRFSAERTGGSVSTLTIQRTQQEDSAVYLCASSPHMNTEAFFGQGTRLTVV.